Listed below are T cell receptor beta chains from one sample, sequenced in a study of radiotherapy plus CTLA-4 blockade in lung cancer. Profiling relied on immunoSEQ multiplex PCR, and the TCRdb table lists in-frame clones only, not all of them. This table has over 80,000 clones, 70% to 90% appearing once. The sequencing used peripheral blood, collected from a patient treated with radiotherapy plus ipilimumab. Source of these receptors: a human donor with non-small cell lung cancer that progressed on radiotherapy plus ipilimumab. CDR3s include the opening cysteine and the closing phenylalanine or tryptophan. Each record gives: D gene, V gene, CDR3 protein. The D gene is left open where the match is weak.

>NA|TRBV9
CASSVGGSRNEKLFF
>NA|TRBV6-5
CASSESLRGEQFF
>TRBD1|TRBV2
CASSGQTGGTDTQYF
>NA|TRBV7-2
CASSLGGGLPEAFF
>NA|TRBV21-1
CASSLTGLAGPSSYEQYF
>TRBD1|TRBV20-1
CRTGENGKLFF
>TRBD2|TRBV11-3
CASSLGRGSYEQYF
>TRBD1|TRBV5-1
CASSLGQGISYEQYF
>TRBD1|TRBV15
CATSKDRAYYEQYF
>TRBD1|TRBV2
CASSHDRAKQYF
>TRBD2|TRBV7-2
CASSLASGIVDEQYF
>NA|TRBV29-1
CSVADTGELFF
>TRBD1|TRBV18
CASSLTGTGGGGTEAFF
>TRBD1|TRBV7-2
CASSFSRGTGGPRYGYTF
>NA|TRBV7-2
CASRKEVAAFDEQYF
>NA|TRBV7-9
CASSLRTGLGYRRYTF
>NA|TRBV7-3
CASSLNEEWGSPNYGYTF
>TRBD2|TRBV5-1
CASTLGSGINGNEQFF
>TRBD1|TRBV30
CARGPGTGATGELFF
>NA|TRBV4-1
CASSQEPRVDYGYTF
>TRBD2|TRBV6-5
CASSSSGANTGELFF
>NA|TRBV29-1
CSVDQGTYEQYF
>NA|TRBV6-6
CASSYSLGNNEQFF
>TRBD1|TRBV5-1
CASSSQGARETQYF
>NA|TRBV6-5
CASRPYTGELFF
>TRBD2|TRBV29-1
CSVASGITNEQYF
>TRBD1|TRBV19
CASSYDRVAASNQPQHF
>TRBD2|TRBV2
CASSGAGADTQYF
>TRBD2|TRBV5-1
CASSLGLAGLYEQYF